The 13 T cell receptor beta chains presented below share a single source sample, sequenced in a study of OX40 agonist ivuxolimab in advanced cancers. TCRdb keeps only in-frame clones here, not all; method: immunoSEQ multiplex PCR. This table holds tens of thousands of clones, about 87% found once. The input for sequencing was CD4+ or CD8+ T cells sorted from blood, taken in a trial of the OX40 agonist ivuxolimab. The receptors here all came from an adult with an advanced solid tumor such as melanoma, head and neck, liver or kidney cancer.

J is TRBJ2-7 and V is TRBV11-2; the D call may be TRBD1 or TRBD2 (5 bases each). Germline CDR1 is SGHAT and CDR2 is FQNNGV. The CDR3 totals 14 residues. The germline V and J ends were trimmed by 5 bases and 5 bases, with 16 bases remaining between them. CDR3 nucleotide sequence: TGTGCCAGCAGCCCCTCGGTAGGGACGGACGAGCAGTACTTC. This encodes CASSPSVGTDEQYF.

This clone was recorded once. The chain carries TRBV28 and TRBJ2-7, with TRBD1 matching over 10 bases. Germline CDR1 and CDR2: MDHEN and SYDVKM. With V trimmed by 3 bases and J by 6 bases, 8 bases remained unmatched. The CDR3 runs to 15 residues. Written as DNA, the CDR3 is TGTGCCAGCAGTTTTGGGACAGGGGCGTCTCTCGAGCAGTACGTC. Amino acid sequence: CASSFGTGASLEQYV.

The rearrangement uses TRBV19 and TRBJ1-1; tentatively, D is TRBD1 (5 bases). Germline assignment: CDR1 LNHDA and CDR2 SQIVND (reference sequence). Trimming took off 8 bases at V and 4 bases at J, with 17 bases between the two ends. The CDR3 covers 14 residues. The CDR3 region is CASSRIEGITEAFF. The CDR3 DNA reads as TGTGCCAGTTCCCGAATTGAGGGGATCACTGAAGCTTTCTTT. Full variable domain (remainder filled in from reference TRBV19 and TRBJ1-1): DGGITQSPKYLFRKEGQNVTLSCEQNLNHDAMYWYRQDPGQGLRLIYYSQIVNDFQKGDIAEGYSVSREKKESFPLTVTSAQKNPTAFYLCASSRIEGITEAFFGQGTRLTVV.

CDR3 bases: TGTGCCAGCAGCCAAGATAGGGGAGCGAACACTGAAGCTTTCTTT. Its translation: CASSQDRGANTEAFF. The chain joins TRBV4-2 to TRBJ1-1, with a tentative D call TRBD1 (5 bases). Trimming took 0 bases from V and 1 from J, leaving 9 bases between them. Germline assignment: CDR1 LGHNA and CDR2 YNFKEQ. This CDR3 is built from 15 residues.

The chain links TRBV9 to TRBJ2-1; 9 positions match TRBD2. The CDR3 totals 17 residues. Looked up from germline, CDR1 is SGDLS and CDR2 is YYNGEE. J gave up 7 bases and V 0 bases, and 11 bases lay outside the gene matches. Here the CDR3 reads CASSVDPGLAGGNEQFF. CDR3 DNA sequence: TGTGCCAGCAGCGTAGACCCGGGACTAGCCGGGGGGAATGAGCAGTTCTTC.

This clone was found once. The CDR3 is CASSPGPAKQNYGYTF. CDR3 sequence (DNA): TGTGCCAGCTCACCAGGACCAGCAAAACAAAACTATGGCTACACCTTC. The V call is TRBV18, the J call TRBJ1-2; no firm D call. In germline, CDR1 is KGHSH, CDR2 LQKENI. Trimming cost V 2 bases and J 2 bases, with 15 bases left between them. This CDR3 is 16 amino acids long.

The V gene is TRBV18, the J gene TRBJ1-5, with D uncertain. This CDR3 is 15 amino acids long. Looked up from germline, CDR1 is KGHSH and CDR2 is LQKENI. V was clipped by 3 bases and J by 9 bases, with 18 bases between them. The CDR3 coding sequence is TGTGCCAGCTCACCCTTCAGACCCGGAGATGGGCCCCAGCATTTT. It encodes CASSPFRPGDGPQHF.

The rearrangement links TRBV25-1 to TRBJ1-1; D is perhaps TRBD1 (6 bases). CDR1 MGHDK and CDR2 SYGVNS come from the germline V gene. The V and J ends lost 6 bases and 10 bases respectively, with 15 bases between them. The CDR3 length is 12 residues. CDR3 residues: CASRDPGDTAFF. The DNA for the CDR3 is TGTGCCAGCAGGGACCCTGGGGACACAGCTTTCTTT.

The gene calls are TRBV5-8 and TRBJ2-7; 10 bases fit TRBD2. CDR1 SGHTS and CDR2 YDEGEE come from the germline V gene. The CDR3 is 15 residues long. With 6 bases clipped from V and 0 bases from J, the junction kept 6 bases outside the gene matches. CDR3: CASKRTSGISYEQYF. The CDR3 DNA is TGTGCCAGCAAGAGGACTAGCGGAATCTCCTACGAGCAGTACTTC.

The chain employs TRBV11-2 and TRBJ2-1, with D perhaps matching TRBD2 (6 bases). The germline V gene has CDR1 SGHAT and CDR2 FQNNGV. V was trimmed by 5 bases and J by 7 bases, leaving 15 bases between them. The CDR3 spans 14 residues. In nucleotides, the CDR3 is TGTGCCAGCAGCGGTTTGCGGGGAGGAAATGAGCAGTTCTTC. Its protein product is CASSGLRGGNEQFF.

The chain is built from TRBV5-4 and TRBJ2-1; 10 bases are shared with TRBD1. This CDR3 has 14 amino acids. CDR1 and CDR2 (germline): SGHNT, YYREEE (reference sequence). V trimming: 6 bases; J trimming: 7 bases; junction bases outside the gene matches: 7. The CDR3 nucleotides are TGTGCCAGCATCCCGGGACAGGGGACTAATGAGCAGTTCTTC. It translates to CASIPGQGTNEQFF.

CDR3 region: CAIRGGSLNSGNTIYF. The CDR3, as DNA: TGTGCCATCAGAGGAGGGTCCCTAAACTCTGGAAACACCATATATTTT. The V call is TRBV10-3, the J call TRBJ1-3; D is undetermined. V lost 6 bases, J lost 0 bases, and 15 bases lay in between. In germline, CDR1 is ENHRY, CDR2 SYGVKD. The CDR3 spans 16 residues.

CDR3 protein: CASSPRMASRRTDTQYF. The CDR3, as DNA: TGTGCCAGCAGCCCTCGAATGGCTAGCAGACGTACGGATACGCAGTATTTT. The chain employs TRBV7-9 and TRBJ2-3; tentative D call: TRBD2 (5 bases). Trimming removed 5 bases from V and 6 bases from J, with 24 bases in between. CDR3 length equals 17 residues. Germline V gene sequence: CDR1 SEHNR, CDR2 FQNEAQ (reference sequence).